The present entry profiles one TCR beta chain with its context. Its cognate antigen has yet to be identified. Nothing much larger sits one base from this clone, and base qualities are not available. The library relied on 5' RACE. TCRdb shows the sequencer as Illumina HiSeq 2500. The second PCR ran for about 7 to 11 cycles and used a J-beta primer mix along with a sample-barcoded 5' primer. A template-switch 5' adaptor carrying 12 random nucleotides introduced a unique molecular identifier onto each TCR beta cDNA molecule. Each sample yielded at least 2.5 million CDR3-containing paired-end reads. First-strand cDNA was synthesized from all RNA with the Mint cDNA synthesis kit, primed by a TRBC-specific oligonucleotide. After uracil-DNA glycosylase treatment, a first 18-cycle PCR used universal primers M1SS and BC2_uni_R on all cDNA. The paper's data handling went like this. Each sample was normalized by randomly selecting 1 million high-quality reads, each carrying a distinct molecular identifier. Instead of being binned into consensus sequences, reads that shared molecular identifiers were thrown out. CDR3 identification, clonotype clustering and error correction used MiTCR with a Q25 quality threshold and the strictest error-elimination algorithm. Lower-bound total TCR beta diversity was estimated with a nonparametric unseen species model using Euler transformation. TCRdb reran the public reads through fastp at Q25 and MiXCR, keeping productive beta chains. Records with the same CDR3 protein are collapsed into one entry carrying the most frequent genes and DNA. TCRdb's processing, not the authors', yielded these V and J calls. Within this sample are roughly 700,000 distinct CDR3 sequences, with around 48% of them counted one time only. The leading ten clones occupy around a third of the sample.

This entry comes from a study of blood T cells in healthy people across ages (dated by TCRdb to between 2014 and 2017). Regarding the complete study: In model experiments, template switching captured about one uniquely barcoded TCR beta cDNA molecule for every two T cells. For two donors (one aged 18 to 30 and one aged 80 or older), the study analyzed two additional independent replicas of 1 million unique cDNA reads from the same blood draw. The donors were divided into four age groups: young (average around 17 years), middle-aged (around 37), aged (roughly 66) and long-lived (about 90). To avoid experimental bias, donors of different ages were randomly spread across the sequencing lanes. To track age-related changes in TCR beta repertoire diversity, the study relied on deep sequencing normalized with unique cDNA molecular identifiers.

Taken from the germline V gene (reference sequence), the CDR1 and CDR2 loops are MNHEY and SMNVEV. Trimming takes 5 bases off V and 8 bases off J; junction bases not matched to a gene: 8. Inclusive of the bounding cysteine and phenylalanine, the CDR3 is 13 residues long. Of all the DNA, just the CDR3 is kept, 39 bases in frame from base 1. Points the paper makes about the study in general: The CMV infection status of donors was not known, potentially confounding age-related changes in expanded clonotypes. A strong correlation was found between observed TCR beta diversity and the percentage of naive T cells measured by flow cytometry. Observed TCR beta diversity per million T cells fell roughly linearly with age, and a significant reduction was already apparent by age roughly 40. Bulk unsorted PBMC profiling prevented conclusive comparison of naive and antigen-experienced compartments. The long-lived group showed more naive CD4+ T cells, fewer expanded clones and increased TCR diversity than the aged group, suggesting age selection. Total diversity estimates from one million sequenced T cells were considered lower bounds and underestimates.

Systemically healthy Caucasian individuals from Russia, 39 in total and aged about 6 to 100 years, were included as donors. Approximately 10 milliliters of peripheral blood were collected from each donor into EDTA-treated Vacutainer tubes. Ficoll-Paque density-gradient centrifugation was used to isolate PBMCs, with at least 6 million per sample. Trizol reagent was used to extract total RNA from PBMCs, with at least 6 micrograms per sample. For every donor, an aliquot of PBMCs went through flow cytometry to measure the percentages of naive CD45RAhigh/CD27high T cells. Specimen: blood. This TCR was sampled from a woman aged 60-75 years in good health. This chain joins TRBV27 to TRBJ1-2; the central 7 bases match TRBD1. CDR3 region: CASSADRAGGYTF. The sequence in DNA is TGTGCCAGCAGTGCAGACAGGGCAGGCGGCTACACCTTC.